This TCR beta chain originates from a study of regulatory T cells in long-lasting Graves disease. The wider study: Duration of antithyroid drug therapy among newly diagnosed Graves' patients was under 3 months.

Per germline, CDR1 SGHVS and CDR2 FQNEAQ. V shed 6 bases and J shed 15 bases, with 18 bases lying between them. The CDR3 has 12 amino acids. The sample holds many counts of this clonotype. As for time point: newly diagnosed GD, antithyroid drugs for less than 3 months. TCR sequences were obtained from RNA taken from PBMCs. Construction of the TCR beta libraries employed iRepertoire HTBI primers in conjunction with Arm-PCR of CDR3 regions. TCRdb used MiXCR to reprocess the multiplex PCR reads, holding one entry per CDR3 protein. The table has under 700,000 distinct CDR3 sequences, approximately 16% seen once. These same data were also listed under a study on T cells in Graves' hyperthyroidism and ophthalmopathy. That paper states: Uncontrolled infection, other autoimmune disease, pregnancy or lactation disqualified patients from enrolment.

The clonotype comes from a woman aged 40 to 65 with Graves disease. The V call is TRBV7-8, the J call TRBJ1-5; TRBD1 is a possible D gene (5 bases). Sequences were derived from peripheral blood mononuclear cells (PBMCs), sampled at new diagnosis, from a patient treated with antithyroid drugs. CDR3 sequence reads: CASSKVGTSMHF. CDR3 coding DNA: TGTGCCAGCAGTAAAGTTGGGACGTCCATGCATTTT.